This note documents a single T cell receptor (beta chain) sequence. Antigen specificity is unknown. Only in-frame clones appear in the TCRdb table, and some are missing; sequencing was by immunoSEQ multiplex PCR. Of under 55,000 clones listed, less than 85% are singletons. The data derive from a study of vaccination effects on CD4 cells after COVID-19. After removal of 5 bases from V and 4 bases from J, the junction contained 11 bases not matched to a gene. The CDR3 is made up of 17 amino acids. Germline V gene data show CDR1 as SGHVS and CDR2 as FNYEAQ. Cells that had been cultured for 9 to 10 days were the source of isolated CD4+ T cells. Each participant was given two doses of one vaccine (BNT162b2 or mRNA-1273). Study-wide findings and caveats: Marked clonal contraction of both clone types appeared late after vaccination.

V and J are TRBV7-6 and TRBJ1-2; 12 positions agree with TRBD1. The sequence derives from a human donor who received a COVID-19 vaccine. This specimen consisted of CD4+ T cells from PBMCs cultured without peptide, obtained after COVID-19 vaccination. In nucleotides, the CDR3 is TGTGCCAGCAGCCCCGGGACAGGGGGCGCCTCCTTCTATGGCTACACCTTC. Its protein product is CASSPGTGGASFYGYTF. The whole variable domain, filled in from reference TRBV7-6 and TRBJ1-2, reads GAGVSQSPRYKVTKRGQDVALRCDPISGHVSLYWYRQALGQGPEFLTYFNYEAQQDKSGLPNDRFSAERPEGSISTLTIQRTEQRDSAMYRCASSPGTGGASFYGYTFGSGTRLTVV.